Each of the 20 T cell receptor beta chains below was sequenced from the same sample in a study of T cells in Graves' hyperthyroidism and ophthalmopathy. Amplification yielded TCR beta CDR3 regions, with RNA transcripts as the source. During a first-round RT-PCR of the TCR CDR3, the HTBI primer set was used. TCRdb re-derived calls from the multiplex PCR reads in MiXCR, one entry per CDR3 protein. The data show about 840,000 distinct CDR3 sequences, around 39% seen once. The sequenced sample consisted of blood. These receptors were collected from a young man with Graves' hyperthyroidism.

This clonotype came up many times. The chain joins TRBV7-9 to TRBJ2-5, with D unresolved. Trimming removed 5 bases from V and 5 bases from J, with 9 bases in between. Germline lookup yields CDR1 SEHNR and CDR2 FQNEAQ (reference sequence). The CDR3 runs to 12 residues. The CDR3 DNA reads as TGTGCCAGCAGCCAGGCAGAGGAGACCCAGTACTTC. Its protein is CASSQAEETQYF.

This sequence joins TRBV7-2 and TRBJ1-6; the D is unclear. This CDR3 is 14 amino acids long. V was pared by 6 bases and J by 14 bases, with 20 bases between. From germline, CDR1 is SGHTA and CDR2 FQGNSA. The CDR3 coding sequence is TGTGCCAGCAGTTTCGAGAGGGCCACTGGCACCCTCCACTTT. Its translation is CASSFERATGTLHF.

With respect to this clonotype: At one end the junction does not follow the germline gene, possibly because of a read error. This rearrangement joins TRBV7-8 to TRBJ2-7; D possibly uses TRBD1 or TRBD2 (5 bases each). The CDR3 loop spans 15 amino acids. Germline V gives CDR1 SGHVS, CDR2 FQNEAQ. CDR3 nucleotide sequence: TGTGCCAGCAGTTTAGGGACCTCGGGGATCTACGAGCAGTACTTC. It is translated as CASSLGTSGIYEQYF.

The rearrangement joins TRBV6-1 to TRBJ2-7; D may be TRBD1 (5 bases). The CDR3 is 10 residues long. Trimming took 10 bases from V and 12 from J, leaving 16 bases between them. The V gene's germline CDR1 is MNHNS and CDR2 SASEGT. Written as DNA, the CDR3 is TGTGCCACCCTAGGGAATGGGGCGTACTTC. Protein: CATLGNGAYF.

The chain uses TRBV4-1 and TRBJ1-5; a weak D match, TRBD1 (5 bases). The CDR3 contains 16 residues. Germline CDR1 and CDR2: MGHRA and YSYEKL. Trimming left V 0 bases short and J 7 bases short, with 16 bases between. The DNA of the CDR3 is TGCGCCAGCAGCCAAGATCGATCAGGGAACGTGCAGCCCCAGCATTTT. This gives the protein CASSQDRSGNVQPQHF.

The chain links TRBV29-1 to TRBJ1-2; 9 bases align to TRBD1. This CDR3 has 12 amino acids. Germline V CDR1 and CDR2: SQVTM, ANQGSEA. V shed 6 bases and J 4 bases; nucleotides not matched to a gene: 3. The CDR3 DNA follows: TGCAGCGTCTCGACAGGGGGCTATGGCTACACCTTC. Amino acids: CSVSTGGYGYTF.

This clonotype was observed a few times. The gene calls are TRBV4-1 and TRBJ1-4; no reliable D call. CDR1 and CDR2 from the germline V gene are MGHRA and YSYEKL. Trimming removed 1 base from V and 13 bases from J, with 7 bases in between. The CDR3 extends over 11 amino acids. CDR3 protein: CASSQGGLLFF. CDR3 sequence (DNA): TGCGCCAGCAGCCAAGGAGGCCTACTGTTTTTT.

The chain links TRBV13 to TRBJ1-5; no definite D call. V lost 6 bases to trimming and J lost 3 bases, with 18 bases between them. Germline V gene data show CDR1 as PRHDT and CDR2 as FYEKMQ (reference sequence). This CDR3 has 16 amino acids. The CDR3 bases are TGTGCCAGCAGTTACTTAGGGCAGACCTTCAATCAGCCCCAGCATTTT. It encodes CASSYLGQTFNQPQHF.

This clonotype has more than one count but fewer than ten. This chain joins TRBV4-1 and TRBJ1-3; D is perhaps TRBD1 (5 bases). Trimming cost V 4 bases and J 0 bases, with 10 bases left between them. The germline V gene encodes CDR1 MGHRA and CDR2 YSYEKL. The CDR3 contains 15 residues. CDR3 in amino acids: CASSPRARSGNTIYF. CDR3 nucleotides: TGCGCCAGCAGCCCCAGGGCCCGCTCTGGAAACACCATATATTTT.

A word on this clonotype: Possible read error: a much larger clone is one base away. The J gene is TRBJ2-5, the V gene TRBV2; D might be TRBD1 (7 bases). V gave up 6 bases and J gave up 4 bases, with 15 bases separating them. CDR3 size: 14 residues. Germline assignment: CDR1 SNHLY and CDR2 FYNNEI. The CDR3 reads CASSLNRGGETQYF. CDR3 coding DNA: TGTGCCAGCAGCTTAAACAGGGGAGGAGAGACCCAGTACTTC. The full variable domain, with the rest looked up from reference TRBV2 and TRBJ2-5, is EPEVTQTPSHQVTQMGQEVILRCVPISNHLYFYWYRQILGQKVEFLVSFYNNEISEKSEIFDDQFSVERPDGSNFTLKIRSTKLEDSAMYFCASSLNRGGETQYFGPGTRLLVL.

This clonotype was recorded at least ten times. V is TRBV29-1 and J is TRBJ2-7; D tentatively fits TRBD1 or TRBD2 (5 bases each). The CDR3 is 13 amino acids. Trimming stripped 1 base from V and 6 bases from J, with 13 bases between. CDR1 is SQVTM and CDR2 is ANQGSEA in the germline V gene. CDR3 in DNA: TGCAGCGTTGAAGTGCTTACTGGGGGCGAGCAGTACTTC. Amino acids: CSVEVLTGGEQYF.

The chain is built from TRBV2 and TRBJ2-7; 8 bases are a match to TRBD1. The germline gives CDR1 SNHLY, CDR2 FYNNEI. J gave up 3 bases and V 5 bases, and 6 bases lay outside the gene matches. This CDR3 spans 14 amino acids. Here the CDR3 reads CASSIQGVNYEQYF. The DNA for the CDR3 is TGTGCCAGCAGTATACAGGGGGTAAACTACGAGCAGTACTTC.

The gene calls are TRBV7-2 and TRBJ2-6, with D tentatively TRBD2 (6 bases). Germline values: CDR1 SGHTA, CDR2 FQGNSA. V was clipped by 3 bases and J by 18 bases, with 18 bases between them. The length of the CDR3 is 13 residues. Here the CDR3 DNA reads TGTGCCAGCAGCTTGGGATACAGAGGAGGGCCGACTTTC. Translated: CASSLGYRGGPTF.

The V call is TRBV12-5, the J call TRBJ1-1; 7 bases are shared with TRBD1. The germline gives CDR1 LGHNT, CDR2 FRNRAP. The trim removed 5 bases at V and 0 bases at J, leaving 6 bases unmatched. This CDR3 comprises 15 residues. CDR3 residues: CASGPRDSLNTEAFF. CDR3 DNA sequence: TGTGCTAGTGGTCCTAGGGACAGCCTGAACACTGAAGCTTTCTTT. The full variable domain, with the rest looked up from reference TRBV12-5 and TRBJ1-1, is DARVTQTPRHKVTEMGQEVTMRCQPILGHNTVFWYRQTMMQGLELLAYFRNRAPLDDSGMPKDRFSAEMPDATLATLKIQPSEPRDSAVYFCASGPRDSLNTEAFFGQGTRLTVV.

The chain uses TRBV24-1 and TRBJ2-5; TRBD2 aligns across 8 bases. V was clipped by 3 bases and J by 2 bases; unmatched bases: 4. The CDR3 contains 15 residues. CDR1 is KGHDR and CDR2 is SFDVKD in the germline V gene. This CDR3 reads CATSDLTSEQETQYF. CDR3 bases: TGTGCCACCAGTGATCTGACTAGCGAACAAGAGACCCAGTACTTC.

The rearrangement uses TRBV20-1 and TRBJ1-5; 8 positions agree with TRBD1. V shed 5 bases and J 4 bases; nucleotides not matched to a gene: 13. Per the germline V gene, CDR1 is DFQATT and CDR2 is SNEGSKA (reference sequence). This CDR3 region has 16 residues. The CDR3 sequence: CSALPAGGFWNQPQHF. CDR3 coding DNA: TGCAGTGCTCTCCCCGCAGGGGGCTTTTGGAATCAGCCCCAGCATTTT.

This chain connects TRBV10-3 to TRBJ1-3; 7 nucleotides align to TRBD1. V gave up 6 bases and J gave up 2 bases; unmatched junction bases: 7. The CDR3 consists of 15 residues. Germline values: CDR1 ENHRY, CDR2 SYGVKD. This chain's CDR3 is CAISTTDRAGNTIYF. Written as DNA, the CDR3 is TGTGCCATCAGCACCACCGACAGGGCTGGAAACACCATATATTTT.

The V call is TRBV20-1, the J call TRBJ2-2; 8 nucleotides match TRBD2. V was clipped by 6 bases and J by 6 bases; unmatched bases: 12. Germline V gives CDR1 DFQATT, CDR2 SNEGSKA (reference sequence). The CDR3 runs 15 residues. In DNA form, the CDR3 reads TGCAGTGCCTTAGCAAAGGGACTAGAGGCCGGGGAGCTGTTTTTT. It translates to CSALAKGLEAGELFF.

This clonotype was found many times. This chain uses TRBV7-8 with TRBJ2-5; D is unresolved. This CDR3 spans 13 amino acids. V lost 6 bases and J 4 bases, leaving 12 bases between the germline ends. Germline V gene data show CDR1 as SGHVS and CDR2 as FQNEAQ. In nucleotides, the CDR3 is TGTGCCAGCAGAGAGGCCGTCCCAGAGACCCAGTACTTC. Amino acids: CASREAVPETQYF.

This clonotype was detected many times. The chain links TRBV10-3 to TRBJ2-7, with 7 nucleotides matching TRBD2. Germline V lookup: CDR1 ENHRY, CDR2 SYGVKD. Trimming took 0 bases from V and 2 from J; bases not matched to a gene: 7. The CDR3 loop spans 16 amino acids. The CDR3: CAISESQGLMAYEQYF. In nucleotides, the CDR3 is TGTGCCATCAGTGAGTCTCAGGGACTAATGGCCTACGAGCAGTACTTC.